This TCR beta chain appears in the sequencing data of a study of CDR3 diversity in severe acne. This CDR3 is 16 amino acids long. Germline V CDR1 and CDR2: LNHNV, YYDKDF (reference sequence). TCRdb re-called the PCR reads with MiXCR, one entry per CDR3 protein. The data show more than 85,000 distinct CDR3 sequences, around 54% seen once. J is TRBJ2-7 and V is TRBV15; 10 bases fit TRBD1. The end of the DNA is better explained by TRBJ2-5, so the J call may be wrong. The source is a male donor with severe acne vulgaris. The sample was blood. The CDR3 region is CATSRYRDRGGETQYF. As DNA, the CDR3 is TGTGCCACCAGCAGATACCGGGACAGGGGAGGCGAGACCCAGTACTTC.